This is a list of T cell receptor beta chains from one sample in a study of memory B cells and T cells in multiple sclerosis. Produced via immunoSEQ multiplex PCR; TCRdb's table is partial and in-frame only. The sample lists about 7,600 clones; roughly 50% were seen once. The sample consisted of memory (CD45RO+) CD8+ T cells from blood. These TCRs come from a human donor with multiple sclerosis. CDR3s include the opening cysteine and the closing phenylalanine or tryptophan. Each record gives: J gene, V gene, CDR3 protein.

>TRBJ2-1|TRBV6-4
CASSVSTNNEQFF
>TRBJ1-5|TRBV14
CASSPGHSNQPQHF
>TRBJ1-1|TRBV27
CASRTWGRESTEAFF
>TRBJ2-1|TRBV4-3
CASSQDMMGEGLSYNEQFF
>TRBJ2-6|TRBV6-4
CASSDGGQGSGANVLTF
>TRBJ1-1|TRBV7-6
CASSFWTGGTEAFF
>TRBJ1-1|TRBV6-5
CASQAGESTEAFF
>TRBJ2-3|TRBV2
CASKGLAGDTQYF
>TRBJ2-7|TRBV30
CAWSEGTSGIYEQYF
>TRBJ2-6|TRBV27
CASSLIGPSGANVLTF
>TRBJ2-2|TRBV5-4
CASSHTRGATGELFF
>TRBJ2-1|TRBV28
CASSSRQVNYLSYNEQFF
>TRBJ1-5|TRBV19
CASLGGYQPQHF
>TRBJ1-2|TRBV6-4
CASSDGTGGYGYTF
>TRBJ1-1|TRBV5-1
CASRRGREGNTEAFF
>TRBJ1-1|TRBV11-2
CASSYHSNTEAFF
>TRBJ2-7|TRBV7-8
CASSSRTSGALEQYF
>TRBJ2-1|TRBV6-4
CASSDSTEGDEQFF
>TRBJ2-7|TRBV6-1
CASREGQALPYSYEQYF
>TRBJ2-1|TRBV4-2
CASSQDTSGNSYNEQFF
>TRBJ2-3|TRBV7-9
CASSLAGGYSDTQYF
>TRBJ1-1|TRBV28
CASSFRGRTEAFF
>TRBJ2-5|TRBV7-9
CASSLTVLAGGFQETQYF
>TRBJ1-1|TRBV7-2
CASSLGGRGTEAFF
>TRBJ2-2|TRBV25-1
CASSEYRDTGELFF
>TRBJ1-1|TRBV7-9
CASSLGGGLNTEAFF
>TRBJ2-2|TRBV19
CASSIGGYTGELFF
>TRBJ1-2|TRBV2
CASWDRNYGYTF
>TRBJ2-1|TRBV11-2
CASSLDLGLANEQFF
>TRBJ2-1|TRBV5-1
CASSLAGGNEQFF
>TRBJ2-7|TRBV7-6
CASSLRRDNSYEQYF
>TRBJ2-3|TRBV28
CASTLLRGSADTQYF
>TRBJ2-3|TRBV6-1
CASSEVGGLAGGDTQYF
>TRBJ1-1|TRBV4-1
CASSQYPTGANTEAFF
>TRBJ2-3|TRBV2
CASENPPPDTQYF
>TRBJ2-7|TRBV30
CAWSDSTGGEQYF
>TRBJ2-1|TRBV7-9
CASSLARADHEQFF
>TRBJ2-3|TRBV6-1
CASSALRGRATDTQYF
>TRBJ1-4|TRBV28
CASSRPDRATNEKLFF
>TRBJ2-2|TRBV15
CATSRDRTGLAGHTGELFF
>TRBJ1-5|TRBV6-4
CASSDGTGVQPQHF
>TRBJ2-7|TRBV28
CASSLGTGDEQYF
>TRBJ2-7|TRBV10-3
CAISDERRYEQYF
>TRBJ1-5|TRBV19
CASSTTPYQPQHF
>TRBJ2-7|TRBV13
CASSLAQGNEQYF
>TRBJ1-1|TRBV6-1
CASRPRGQLTEAFF
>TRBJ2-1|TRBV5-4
CASSLGTSGPAYNEQFF
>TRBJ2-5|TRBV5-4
CAGGTGDETQYF